The rows below give T cell receptor beta chains drawn from one sample of a study of human T cells and chemical hapten exposure. TCRdb reprocessed the RACE reads with MiXCR, giving one entry per CDR3 protein. The sample shows roughly 100,000 distinct CDR3 sequences, roughly 8% of them seen only once. The sample taken for sequencing was whole blood. These receptor sequences come from a female donor in good health. Some clones in this sample may be carry-over from other donors' samples. Each CDR3 is given with its conserved first and last residue. D genes are given only for firm matches. The listing skips clone size in some rows; elsewhere it reads once, few, many or a size class.

j_gene | v_gene | d_gene | abundance | CDR3nt | CDR3aa
TRBJ1-2 | TRBV12-3/TRBV12-4 | . | few | TGTGCCAGCAGTTTATATACCGGGCGAACTAACTATGGCTACACCTTC | CASSLYTGRTNYGYTF
TRBJ1-1 | TRBV28 | . | few | TGTGCCAGCAGTTTAGTCATGGGGCGCGGGTTGAACACTGAAGCTTTCTTT | CASSLVMGRGLNTEAFF
TRBJ2-5 | TRBV28 | . | few | TGTGCCAGCAGAGGCGGGGCCCAAGAGACCCAGTACTTC | CASRGGAQETQYF
TRBJ2-7 | TRBV7-9 | . | . | TGTGCCAGCAGCCCCCAGGGCAGGGGCCCCTACGAGCAGTACTTC | CASSPQGRGPYEQYF
TRBJ2-2 | TRBV12-3/TRBV12-4 | . | many | TGTGCCAGCAGGGACACCGGGGAGCTGTTTTTT | CASRDTGELFF
TRBJ2-7 | TRBV28 | TRBD1 | few | TGTGCCAGCAGTTTATTTACAGGGGGATACGAGCAGTACTTC | CASSLFTGGYEQYF
TRBJ2-7 | TRBV7-8 | TRBD2 | few | TGTGCCAGCAGCTTAGAGGGCGGGAGCTTTTACGAGCAGTACTTC | CASSLEGGSFYEQYF
TRBJ2-3 | TRBV18 | . | few | TGTGCCAGCTCACCGCAAGCGAGCACAGATACGCAGTATTTT | CASSPQASTDTQYF
TRBJ1-1 | TRBV18 | TRBD1 | . | TGTGCCAGCTCACCAGGACAGGGGGAATACACTGAAGCTTTCTTT | CASSPGQGEYTEAFF
TRBJ2-5 | TRBV6-6 | TRBD2 | few | TGTGCCAGCATGAGAGGGACTAGCGGGTACCAAGAGACCCAGTACTTC | CASMRGTSGYQETQYF
TRBJ2-5 | TRBV5-1 | . | many | TGCGCCAGCAGCTTGGATCCATCGGAGACCCAGTACTTC | CASSLDPSETQYF
TRBJ2-7 | TRBV2 | TRBD2 | . | TGTGCCAGCAGACCGGGACTAGCGGGAGGGGAGTACGAGCAGTACTTC | CASRPGLAGGEYEQYF
TRBJ1-5 | TRBV28 | . | few | TGTGCCAGCCATTGGGGTACGAGCAATCAGCCCCAGCATTTT | CASHWGTSNQPQHF
TRBJ2-2 | TRBV4-2 | . | . | TGTGCCAGCAGCCAAGGTTTCGCAGGGTGGGATGGGGAGCTGTTTTTT | CASSQGFAGWDGELFF
TRBJ2-3 | TRBV9 | . | few | TGTGCCAGCAGCAAAGAGGCGCATTCTAGCACAGATACGCAGTATTTT | CASSKEAHSSTDTQYF
TRBJ2-3 | TRBV29-1 | TRBD2 | few | TGCAGCGTTTCGGGACTAGCGGGAGTGGGCCACACAGATACGCAGTATTTT | CSVSGLAGVGHTDTQYF
TRBJ2-7 | TRBV5-1 | TRBD2 | . | TGCGCCAGCAGCGTTACTAGCGGGAGAACCTACGAGCAGTACTTC | CASSVTSGRTYEQYF
TRBJ1-5 | TRBV28 | . | few | TGTGCCAGCAGTTTTGGGCAGCAGCCCCCCCAGCATTTT | CASSFGQQPPQHF
TRBJ1-5 | TRBV7-9 | . | many | TGTGCCAGCAGCTCGGACAGAGGTAATCAGCCCCAGCATTTT | CASSSDRGNQPQHF
TRBJ2-7 | TRBV28 | . | many | TGTGCCAGCAGTTTGCATTACGGACAGCCAGTTTCCTACGAGCAGTACTTC | CASSLHYGQPVSYEQYF
TRBJ2-5 | TRBV6-5 | . | many | TGTGCCAGCCTGGGGGCCGGAGAGACCCAGTACTTC | CASLGAGETQYF
TRBJ2-1 | TRBV27 | . | many | TGTGCCAGCAGTACGGCGGACGGGAGCTCCTACAATGAGCAGTTCTTC | CASSTADGSSYNEQFF
TRBJ2-5 | TRBV2 | TRBD2 | few | TGTGCCAGCAGTGAAGCTATGGCTAGCGGGAGAGAGACCCAGTACTTC | CASSEAMASGRETQYF
TRBJ2-1 | TRBV19 | . | . | TGTGCCAGTAGTTCTGGGGCCCCGCGAGCCGAGCAGTTCTTC | CASSSGAPRAEQFF